Below are 14 T cell receptor beta chains sequenced from a single sample in a study of control samples from healthy donors and cancer patients (dated by TCRdb to between 2020 and 2021). Library construction relied on the immunoSEQ multiplex PCR assay. TCRdb re-hosts the immuneACCESS table, in-frame sequences only. Its copies lack some clones; in the studies checked, an unresolved V gene accounts for under half of them, and the cause for the rest is not known. The sample table lists fewer than 200,000 clones, around 94% of them with a count of one. The ten biggest clones cover 1.4% of the sample. The sequenced sample was blood. Every receptor here comes from a man aged 25 to 40 in good health.

This clone was recorded only once. V usage is TRBV12-3 or TRBV12-4 and J usage is TRBJ1-3; D remains unclear. The ends were cut back, 3 bases at V and 2 bases at J, with 5 bases in the middle. CDR3 size: 13 residues. In DNA, the CDR3 is TGTGCCAGCAGTTTGAGGGCTGGAAACACCATATATTTT. Translation gives CASSLRAGNTIYF.

The rearrangement links TRBV29-1 to TRBJ1-4; D is unresolved. The CDR3 consists of 14 residues. V was clipped by 5 bases and J by 10 bases, with 20 bases between them. Germline CDR1 SQVTM, CDR2 ANQGSEA. The CDR3: CSVKLEGDSGKLFF. CDR3 DNA sequence: TGCAGCGTTAAGTTGGAGGGAGATTCTGGAAAACTGTTTTTT. Full variable domain (outside the CDR3, taken from reference TRBV29-1 and TRBJ1-4): SAVISQKPSRDICQRGTSLTIQCQVDSQVTMMFWYRQQPGQSLTLIATANQGSEATYESGFVIDKFPISRPNLTFSTLTVSNMSPEDSSIYLCSVKLEGDSGKLFFGSGTQLSVL.

The rearrangement links TRBV24-1 to TRBJ1-2; D remains unclear. The V gene's germline CDR1 is KGHDR and CDR2 SFDVKD. The CDR3 runs 12 residues. V was pared by 3 bases and J by 6 bases, with 7 bases between. Written as DNA, the CDR3 is TGTGCCACCAGTGATCGTTCGGATGGCTACACCTTC. As protein: CATSDRSDGYTF.

This clone was found once. The chain couples TRBV6-6 to TRBJ1-4, with 7 bases fitting TRBD1. Germline V CDR1 and CDR2: MNHNY, SVGAGI (reference sequence). This CDR3 comprises 15 residues. Germline trimming cut 5 bases from V and 11 bases from J; bases unmatched to any gene: 14. CDR3 DNA sequence: TGTGCCAGCAGTGGACGACAGGGCTCCCTTTGGAAACTGTTTTTT. Translated, it gives CASSGRQGSLWKLFF.

The V gene is TRBV30, the J gene TRBJ1-2; D call uncertain. The V and J ends lost 2 bases and 4 bases respectively, with 11 bases between them. Germline assignment: CDR1 GTSNPN and CDR2 SVGIG (reference sequence). The CDR3 loop spans 13 amino acids. CDR3 bases: TGTGCCTGGAGTTGGGTGGAGGGCTATGGCTACACCTTC. As protein: CAWSWVEGYGYTF.

Written as DNA, the CDR3 is TGTGCCAGCAGCTTAATTTCTGGGGACTACGAGCAGTACTTC. Protein product: CASSLISGDYEQYF. The rearrangement links TRBV7-8 to TRBJ2-7; D is unresolved. Germline values: CDR1 SGHVS, CDR2 FQNEAQ. With 2 bases removed from V and 3 bases from J, the gap between germline ends came to 11 bases. The CDR3 extends over 14 amino acids. Filled out from reference TRBV7-8 and TRBJ2-7, the complete variable domain reads GAGVSQSPRYKVAKRGQDVALRCDPISGHVSLFWYQQALGQGPEFLTYFQNEAQLDKSGLPSDRFFAERPEGSVSTLKIQRTQQEDSAVYLCASSLISGDYEQYFGPGTRLTVT.

The chain is built from TRBV10-2 and TRBJ1-1; 7 nucleotides match TRBD1. Trimming cost V 0 bases and J 1 base; bases outside gene matches: 5. CDR1 and CDR2 from the germline V gene are WSHSY and SAAADI. CDR3 length: 16 amino acids. This CDR3 reads CASSESTGSGNTEAFF. For the CDR3, the DNA is TGCGCCAGCAGTGAGTCGACAGGGTCAGGGAACACTGAAGCTTTCTTT.

The gene calls are TRBV20-1 and TRBJ1-4; D uncertain. The ends were cut back, 3 bases at V and 6 bases at J, with 5 bases in the middle. Germline V gives CDR1 DFQATT, CDR2 SNEGSKA (reference sequence). CDR3 size: 11 residues. The CDR3 nucleotides read TGCAGTGCTAGTCATGATGAAAAACTGTTTTTT. It is translated as CSASHDEKLFF.

The chain joins TRBV28 to TRBJ1-2; 10 positions match TRBD1. Trimming removed 7 bases from V and 6 bases from J; junction bases left unmatched: 14. This CDR3 comprises 16 residues. Looked up from germline, CDR1 is MDHEN and CDR2 is SYDVKM. CDR3 nucleotides: TGTGCCAGCAAGACAGGGGGCGCGAGCCCTATGGATGGCTACACCTTC. Protein sequence: CASKTGGASPMDGYTF.

The genes are TRBV18 and TRBJ1-2; weak D call: TRBD1 (6 bases). With 1 base removed from V and 5 bases from J, the gap between germline ends came to 11 bases. The CDR3 has 14 amino acids. The germline V gene encodes CDR1 KGHSH and CDR2 LQKENI. CDR3 loop: CASSPLDSPYGYTF. The CDR3 DNA is TGTGCCAGCTCACCACTGGACAGCCCTTATGGCTACACCTTC.

This clone was counted a single time. This chain uses TRBV27 with TRBJ1-4, with TRBD1 as a possible D gene (6 bases). The V end was cut by 2 bases, the J end by 9 bases, with 16 bases between. Germline assignment: CDR1 MNHEY and CDR2 SMNVEV (reference sequence). There are 15 residues in the CDR3. The CDR3 DNA is TGTGCCAGCAGTTTAAGCGTCTCCGGGACACAAAAACTGTTTTTT. It yields the protein CASSLSVSGTQKLFF.

The CDR3 DNA reads as TGTGCCACCAGTGATGGGGGTAATCAGCCCCAGCATTTT. Its protein product is CATSDGGNQPQHF. The chain uses TRBV24-1 and TRBJ1-5; D possibly corresponds to TRBD1 (5 bases). CDR1 is KGHDR and CDR2 is SFDVKD in the germline V gene. The CDR3 sequence is 13 residues long. V was trimmed by 3 bases and J by 4 bases, leaving 6 bases between them.

This chain connects TRBV3-1 (or the pseudogene TRBV3-2) to TRBJ2-7, with 10 bases fitting TRBD1. The CDR3 spans 15 residues. J gave up 7 bases and V 4 bases, and 10 bases lay outside the gene matches. Germline V gene sequence: CDR1 LGHDT, CDR2 YNNKEL (reference sequence). CDR3 region: CASSLPGQGSGEQYF. In DNA, the CDR3 is TGTGCCAGCAGCCTTCCGGGACAGGGGTCGGGAGAGCAGTACTTC.

About this clone itself: Other nucleotide sequences from this sample produce the same CDR3. The chain is built from TRBV4-1 and TRBJ1-3; D unclear. V was shortened by 1 base and J by 3 bases, with 7 bases between the two germline ends. The CDR3 loop spans 14 amino acids. Looked up from germline, CDR1 is MGHRA and CDR2 is YSYEKL. CDR3 residues: CASSQGPGGNTIYF. The DNA for the CDR3 is TGCGCCAGCAGCCAAGGGCCGGGTGGAAACACCATATATTTT.